This is a list of T cell receptor beta chains from one sample in a study of T cell responses to AZD1222 COVID-19 vaccine. Repertoires were generated with immunoSEQ multiplex PCR, while TCRdb's copy carries only in-frame clones and drops some. Of approximately 150,000 clones listed, approximately 93% are singletons. The sequencing used peripheral blood, collected on day 0 of AZD1222 vaccination. The source is an adult in good health. Both conserved end residues are trimmed from each CDR3. The D gene is left open where the match is weak.

j_call d_call v_call cdr3_aa
TRBJ2-5 TRBD2 TRBV28 ASSPQGPAGGRYETQY
TRBJ1-2 NA TRBV24-1 ATSDFRGYT
TRBJ2-7 TRBD1 TRBV5-4 ASSIGQGEQY
TRBJ2-2 TRBD1 TRBV5-1 ASSAYRGFATGELF
TRBJ2-2 NA TRBV28 ASSLNTGELF
TRBJ1-4 NA TRBV6-1 ASSEFRGSTNEKLF
TRBJ1-2 TRBD1 TRBV6-5 ASSSDRGRSGYT
TRBJ2-1 TRBD2 TRBV2 ASSPTRGGNNEQF
TRBJ1-2 TRBD1 TRBV6-5 ASRSQGTYGYT
TRBJ1-3 NA TRBV9 ASSDLANTIY
TRBJ1-5 TRBD1 TRBV24-1 ATSDLNRGLGSNQPQH
TRBJ2-3 NA TRBV5-1 ASSPRASTDTQY
TRBJ2-1 NA TRBV2 ASSEIGYEQF
TRBJ2-1 NA TRBV12-3/TRBV12-4 ASSGTLYNEQF
TRBJ1-2 NA TRBV2 ASSVWGNGYT
TRBJ2-7 TRBD1 TRBV30 AWQNGQGANEQY
TRBJ2-2 TRBD1 TRBV6-5 ASTSRQGGTGELF
TRBJ2-1 TRBD1 TRBV28 ASSLGTAINEQF
TRBJ1-2 TRBD1 TRBV19 ASRQGAYYGYT
TRBJ2-7 NA TRBV28 ASSFTGTYEQY
TRBJ2-1 NA TRBV7-9 ASSLSEGQF
TRBJ1-1 NA TRBV4-1 ASSQVGGMNTEAF
TRBJ2-3 TRBD2 TRBV18 ASSPQLAGRVFRTDTQY
TRBJ2-2 TRBD1 TRBV10-2 AGRRDRGSLGTGELF
TRBJ2-1 TRBD1 TRBV5-4 ASSWGQGARNEQF
TRBJ1-3 NA TRBV4-3 ASSQESASSGNTIY
TRBJ1-5 NA TRBV2 ASKDEGGQPQH
TRBJ2-5 NA TRBV9 ASSVETGTQY
TRBJ2-3 NA TRBV7-2 ASSLIPVVDTQY
TRBJ2-1 TRBD2 TRBV27 ASSLSGGGTNNEQF
TRBJ1-2 NA TRBV7-9 ASSLGVGGYT
TRBJ2-1 TRBD2 TRBV5-1 ASSLRTSGGVNEQF
TRBJ2-7 NA TRBV21-1 ASSKVGTRRCYTRGQQY
TRBJ1-3 TRBD1 TRBV6-5 ASSTGQLGNTIY
TRBJ1-3 NA TRBV18 ASSPFPRFPTGDTIY
TRBJ2-7 NA TRBV29-1 SALGGTSYEQY
TRBJ2-7 NA TRBV5-1 ASSYDKYEQY
TRBJ2-5 TRBD2 TRBV7-9 ASSLGTSGPLETQY
TRBJ1-2 NA TRBV18 ASSRSVPANYGYT
TRBJ1-2 TRBD1 TRBV5-6 ASSADRGNYGYT
TRBJ2-1 TRBD1 TRBV3-1/TRBV3-2 ASSQGTGGIEF
TRBJ2-2 TRBD1 TRBV9 ASSVEAGGVAGELF
TRBJ1-6 TRBD1 TRBV5-1 ASSLGVKTGTDYNSPLH
TRBJ2-3 TRBD2 TRBV7-9 ASSLSRGGGDTQY
TRBJ1-1 TRBD1 TRBV12-3/TRBV12-4 ASRTTGSSF
TRBJ2-7 NA TRBV3-1/TRBV3-2 ASSQKGEQY
TRBJ1-6 NA TRBV5-1 ASSLNPGASSPLH